A selection of T cell receptor beta chains follows, all from one sample in a study of regulatory T cells in long-lasting Graves disease. In TCRdb, the multiplex PCR reads were re-called with MiXCR into one record per CDR3 protein. The profile shows roughly 300,000 distinct CDR3 sequences, roughly 21% of them singletons. The sequences come from peripheral blood mononuclear cells (PBMCs), collected when the disease was refractory, from a patient treated with antithyroid drugs. These receptors originate from a female donor with Graves disease. The CDR3 runs from the conserved cysteine through the conserved F or W. D genes are given only for firm matches. Size is stated for part of the rows, as once, few or many counts, or as a class when the clone is expanded.

>.|TRBV7-9|.|11|TRBJ2-7
CASNDGNEQYF
TGTGCCAGCAACGATGGGAATGAGCAGTACTTC
>many|TRBV7-2|.|13|TRBJ1-1
CASSPTGADEAFF
TGTGCCAGCAGCCCTACGGGGGCGGATGAAGCTTTCTTT
>many|TRBV28|.|14|TRBJ1-1
CASRFYQKNTEAFF
TGTGCCAGCAGATTCTACCAGAAGAACACTGAAGCTTTCTTT
>many|TRBV12-3/TRBV12-4|.|13|TRBJ1-5
CASRRDGEQPQHF
TGTGCCAGCAGACGGGACGGGGAGCAGCCCCAGCATTTT
>.|TRBV6-4|.|14|TRBJ1-5
CASSDTAANQPQHF
TGTGCCAGCAGTGACACGGCAGCCAATCAGCCCCAGCATTTT
>.|TRBV20-1|TRBD1|15|TRBJ1-2
CSARDAGTANYGYTF
TGCAGTGCTAGGGACGCCGGGACAGCCAACTATGGCTACACCTTC
>few|TRBV19|.|14|TRBJ2-7
CASSNSGGPYEQYF
TGTGCCAGTAGTAACAGCGGAGGACCCTACGAGCAGTACTTC
>many|TRBV6-2/TRBV6-3|.|14|TRBJ2-2
CASSPGLGTGELFF
TGTGCCAGCAGTCCTGGACTCGGGACCGGGGAGCTGTTTTTT
>.|TRBV20-1|.|15|TRBJ1-6
CSARVPGLVSSPLHF
TGCAGTGCTAGAGTACCAGGACTCGTCTCGTCACCCCTCCACTTT
>.|TRBV20-1|TRBD2|17|TRBJ2-1
CSALGLAGSKTYNEQFF
TGCAGTGCCTTGGGACTAGCGGGGTCTAAAACCTACAATGAGCAGTTCTTC
>.|TRBV28|TRBD1|14|TRBJ2-1
CASRPGQGRREQFF
TGTGCCAGCAGGCCGGGACAGGGGAGACGAGAGCAGTTCTTC
>.|TRBV6-5|.|14|TRBJ1-1
CASSYSRVDTEAFF
TGTGCCAGCAGTTACTCGAGAGTAGATACTGAAGCTTTCTTT
>.|TRBV3-1|.|12|TRBJ1-6
CASSQDPSPLHF
TGTGCCAGCAGCCAAGACCCGTCACCCCTCCACTTT
>few|TRBV7-3|TRBD1|16|TRBJ1-2
CASSSRPGQGISGYTF
TGTGCCAGCAGCTCCCGACCGGGACAGGGGATTAGTGGCTACACCTTC
>.|TRBV7-9|.|15|TRBJ2-2
CASSQGQSNTGELFF
TGTGCCAGCAGCCAAGGACAGTCGAACACCGGGGAGCTGTTTTTT
>.|TRBV27|.|15|TRBJ2-7
CASSLSLAGFHEQYF
TGTGCCAGCAGTTTATCCTTGGCAGGATTCCACGAGCAGTACTTC
>.|TRBV5-6|.|13|TRBJ1-2
CASSLRVLYGYTF
TGTGCCAGCAGCCTGAGGGTTCTCTATGGCTACACCTTC
>many|TRBV2|TRBD2|16|TRBJ2-1
CASRVSLAGAYNEQFF
TGTGCCAGCAGGGTGAGTCTAGCGGGAGCCTACAATGAGCAGTTCTTC
>few|TRBV10-3|.|14|TRBJ1-2
CAISEADGSYGYTF
TGTGCCATCAGTGAGGCCGACGGGTCCTATGGCTACACCTTC
>few|TRBV6-5|.|13|TRBJ2-7
CASSYGRPGEQYF
TGTGCCAGCAGTTACGGTCGCCCCGGCGAGCAGTACTTC
>few|TRBV27|.|17|TRBJ2-7
CASSLGSGGEASYEQYF
TGTGCCAGCAGTTTAGGTTCGGGTGGCGAGGCCTCCTACGAGCAGTACTTC
>.|TRBV18|.|13|TRBJ2-7
CASSPQASGEQYF
TGTGCCAGCTCACCACAAGCCTCGGGCGAGCAGTACTTC
>few|TRBV18|TRBD1|15|TRBJ2-7
CASSPGQGAPYEQYF
TGTGCCAGCTCACCGGGACAGGGGGCCCCCTACGAGCAGTACTTC
>many|TRBV11-2|.|15|TRBJ2-7
CASSFQAIGSSEQYF
TGTGCCAGCAGCTTCCAAGCGATTGGCTCGTCCGAGCAGTACTTC
>many|TRBV19|.|13|TRBJ2-7
CASSIAWGDEQYF
TGTGCCAGTAGTATAGCTTGGGGCGACGAGCAGTACTTC
>many|TRBV28|.|15|TRBJ2-7
CASSSPPDGDYEQYF
TGTGCCAGCAGTTCCCCCCCTGACGGAGATTACGAGCAGTACTTC
>.|TRBV12-3/TRBV12-4|.|11|TRBJ2-2
CSGSYTGELFF
TGTAGTGGGAGTTACACCGGGGAGCTGTTTTTT
>many|TRBV11-2|.|14|TRBJ2-7
CASSFFTGSYEQYF
TGTGCCAGCAGCTTCTTCACAGGATCCTACGAGCAGTACTTC
>.|TRBV5-1|TRBD2|16|TRBJ2-1
CASSTVGLASYNEQFF
TGCGCCAGCAGCACTGTAGGACTAGCGAGCTACAATGAGCAGTTCTTC
>many|TRBV27|TRBD1|12|TRBJ2-7
CASWDRLYEQYF
TGTGCCAGCTGGGACAGACTCTACGAGCAGTACTTC
>few|TRBV11-2|TRBD1|16|TRBJ2-4
CASSSDRGNDGDIQYF
TGTGCCAGCAGCTCCGACAGGGGTAACGATGGGGACATTCAGTACTTC
>.|TRBV7-9|.|12|TRBJ2-7
CASSFNPHEQYF
TGTGCCAGCAGCTTTAACCCACACGAGCAGTACTTC
>few|TRBV6-2/TRBV6-3|.|13|TRBJ2-7
CASSAWSGDEQYF
TGTGCCAGCAGTGCGTGGTCGGGGGACGAGCAGTACTTC
>many|TRBV2|.|13|TRBJ1-1
CAITGRMNTEAFF
TGTGCCATTACGGGACGGATGAACACTGAAGCTTTCTTT
>many|TRBV28|TRBD2|15|TRBJ2-7
CASSFVASGTYEQYF
TGTGCCAGCAGTTTTGTGGCTAGCGGGACCTACGAGCAGTACTTC
>.|TRBV28|.|15|TRBJ2-2
CASSFSAYDSGELFF
TGTGCCAGCAGTTTTTCGGCTTATGATTCCGGGGAGCTGTTTTTT
>.|TRBV6-6|.|14|TRBJ2-1
CASSVTRGGNEQFF
TGTGCCAGCAGCGTCACGAGGGGAGGAAATGAGCAGTTCTTC
>many|TRBV6-1|.|14|TRBJ2-7
CASSFSIGPYEQYF
TGTGCCAGCAGCTTTTCAATCGGCCCCTACGAGCAGTACTTC
>.|TRBV6-6|.|14|TRBJ1-1
CTSSYSSSATEAFF
TGTACCAGCAGTTACTCTAGTTCAGCCACTGAAGCTTTCTTT
>.|TRBV20-1|.|11|TRBJ2-7
CSADRANEQYF
TGCAGTGCAGACCGGGCCAACGAGCAGTACTTC
>many|TRBV5-5|.|16|TRBJ2-5
CASSAGIAVYQETQYF
TGTGCCAGCAGCGCGGGGATAGCGGTGTACCAAGAGACCCAGTACTTC
>few|TRBV6-1|.|13|TRBJ2-5
CASSRDLTDTQYF
TGTGCCAGCAGTCGGGACTTAACAGACACCCAGTACTTC
>many|TRBV6-5|.|14|TRBJ1-4
CASSYSGQQEKLFF
TGTGCCAGCAGTTACTCTGGACAGCAGGAAAAACTGTTTTTT
>many|TRBV6-1|.|15|TRBJ2-5
CASTLSPGGGETQYF
TGTGCCAGCACCCTATCGCCCGGGGGTGGAGAGACCCAGTACTTC
>many|TRBV11-2|TRBD2|15|TRBJ2-7
CASSLATSGIYEQYF
TGTGCCAGCAGCTTAGCCACTAGCGGGATCTACGAGCAGTACTTC